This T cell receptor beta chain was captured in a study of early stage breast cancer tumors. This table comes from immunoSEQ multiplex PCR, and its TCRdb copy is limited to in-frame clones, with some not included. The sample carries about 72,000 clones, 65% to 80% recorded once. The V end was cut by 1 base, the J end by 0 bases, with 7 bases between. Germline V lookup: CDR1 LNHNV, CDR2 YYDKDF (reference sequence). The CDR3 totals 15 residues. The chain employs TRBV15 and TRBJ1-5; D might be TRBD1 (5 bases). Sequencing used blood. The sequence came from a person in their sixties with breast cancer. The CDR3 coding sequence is TGTGCCACCAGCAGAGGAGGGGATAGCAATCAGCCCCAGCATTTT. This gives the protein CATSRGGDSNQPQHF.